These 5 T cell receptor beta chains originate from one sample sequenced in a study of cytomegalovirus exposure and HLA in healthy donors. This table comes from immunoSEQ multiplex PCR, and its TCRdb copy is limited to in-frame clones, with some not included. The sample records 90,000 to 120,000 clones, 95% being singletons. The material sequenced was PBMCs. Receptors were obtained from a woman between 18 and 29 years old in good health and CMV-seronegative.

V gene TRBV6-5 combines with J gene TRBJ1-5, with 9 bases that match TRBD1. The CDR3 length is 15 residues. With 6 bases clipped from V and 7 bases from J, the junction kept 10 bases outside the gene matches. Germline V gene data show CDR1 as MNHEY and CDR2 as SVGAGI. The CDR3, as DNA: TGTGCCAGCAGCCCCACCGGGACAGGGAAGCAGCCCCAGCATTTT. Protein product: CASSPTGTGKQPQHF.

The rearrangement links TRBV2 to TRBJ2-7, with 7 bases fitting TRBD1. Germline values: CDR1 SNHLY, CDR2 FYNNEI. This CDR3 comprises 11 residues. V lost 8 bases and J lost 9; bases outside the gene matches: 7. CDR3 nucleotides: TGTGCCAGCGGAGATTACAGGGGGCAGTACTTC. The encoded protein is CASGDYRGQYF.

This clone was seen only once. This sequence joins TRBV7-8 and TRBJ1-2; a weak D match, TRBD1 (6 bases). CDR1 and CDR2 from the germline V gene are SGHVS and FQNEAQ. V dropped 1 base and J dropped 3 bases, with 9 bases sitting between them. The CDR3 has 14 residues. CDR3 nucleotide sequence: TGTGCCAGCAGCTTAGGACAGGCAGACTATGGCTACACCTTC. It is translated as CASSLGQADYGYTF.

The gene calls are TRBV2 and TRBJ1-1; unclear D gene. Trimming pared 4 bases from V and 5 bases from J, leaving 8 bases between. Germline CDR1 and CDR2: SNHLY and FYNNEI. The CDR3 is made up of 12 amino acids. The CDR3 nucleotides read TGTGCCAGCAGTGGAGGTTGGACTGAAGCTTTCTTT. It specifies CASSGGWTEAFF.

The chain is built from TRBV7-9 and TRBJ1-1, with a tentative D call TRBD1 (5 bases). The germline gives CDR1 SEHNR, CDR2 FQNEAQ (reference sequence). CDR3 length: 15 residues. V lost 4 bases to trimming and J lost 0 bases, with 12 bases between them. As DNA, the CDR3 is TGTGCCAGCAGCTACCAGGGTGCGGTGAACACTGAAGCTTTCTTT. It specifies CASSYQGAVNTEAFF.